Listed below are T cell receptor beta chains from one sample, sequenced in a study of tumor-infiltrating lymphocytes in primary liver carcinoma. Via MiXCR, TCRdb re-called the multiplex PCR reads, giving one row per CDR3 protein. The data contain 110,000 or so distinct CDR3 sequences, roughly 85% of them singletons. The sequencing input was liver tumor tissue from sampling region 3. The receptors were sampled from a man between 35 and 55 years old with primary liver carcinoma and hepatitis B virus infection. The CDR3 runs from the conserved cysteine through the conserved F or W. The D gene is left open where the match is weak. Size is stated for part of the rows, as once, few or many counts, or as a class when the clone is expanded.

d_gene,j_gene,v_gene,abundance,CDR3aa,CDR3nt
TRBD2,TRBJ2-3,TRBV11-2,-,CASRSGLAGTDTQYF,TGTGCCAGCAGGTCAGGACTAGCAGGGACAGATACGCAGTATTTT
TRBD2,TRBJ2-7,TRBV28,-,CVVLRAGVSYGQYF,TGTGTCGTCCTACGAGCGGGAGTGTCATACGGGCAATACTTC
TRBD1,TRBJ1-5,TRBV11-2,-,CASSLKGGQTNRHQHF,TGTGCCAGCAGCCTAAAAGGGGGACAGACGAATCGGCACCAGCATTTT
-,TRBJ2-2,TRBV29-1,once,CSGATGSGTGEQFF,TGCAGCGGTGCGACCGGCAGTGGCACCGGGGAGCAGTTTTTT
-,TRBJ2-2,TRBV2,-,CASTPTVPNTGELFF,TGTGCCAGCACCCCGACAGTCCCAAACACCGGGGAGCTGTTTTTT
-,TRBJ2-7,TRBV6-1,many,CASSEDPGRSIRGQYF,TGTGCCAGCAGTGAAGATCCGGGACGTTCTATACGGGGGCAGTACTTC
-,TRBJ2-1,TRBV6-1,-,CASSLSLSNEQFF,TGTGCCAGCAGTTTATCACTATCGAATGAGCAGTTCTTC
-,TRBJ1-5,TRBV11-2,-,CASSLEGVTGINQRQHF,TGTGCCAGCAGCTTAGAAGGGGTAACAGGGATCAATCAGCGCCAGCATTTT
-,TRBJ1-5,TRBV6-1,-,CASSHTHTQHF,TGCGCCAGCAGCCACACACATACGCAGCATTTT
TRBD2,TRBJ2-3,TRBV11-1,-,CASSKTVAGEGIDTQYF,TGTGCCAGCAGCAAAACGGTCGCGGGAGAGGGCATAGATACGCAGTATTTT
-,TRBJ1-1,TRBV19,-,CASSMGHLNTEAFF,TGTGCCAGTAGTATGGGGCACTTGAACACTGAAGCTTTCTTT
TRBD1,TRBJ2-5,TRBV5-1,medium-sized,CASSQTGGEQETQYF,TGCGCCAGCAGCCAGACAGGGGGAGAACAAGAGACCCAGTACTTC
-,TRBJ2-5,TRBV5-6,-,CVSCLEASLETQYF,TGTGTCAGCTGCTTGGAGGCTAGCCTTGAGACCCAGTACTTC